This record concerns one TCR beta chain sequence. Its antigen is undetermined. Sequencing was performed with immunoSEQ multiplex PCR; in TCRdb, only in-frame clones are kept and a portion is missing. There are 280,000 or so clones in the sample; around 89% occur only once, and 0.92% lies in the top ten. The V end lost 4 bases, the J end lost 4 bases, and 11 bases lay between the germline ends. Germline V gene data show CDR1 as SGHTA and CDR2 as FQGNSA. This CDR3 comprises 13 residues. These data originate in a study of cytomegalovirus exposure and HLA in healthy donors. Study findings and constraints: High specificity and sensitivity for cytomegalovirus status were reported for the classifier. As confirmed in vitro, a few CMV-associated chains were specific for CMV antigens. Generally TCR sequences proved uncommon, though certain public TCRs appeared in numerous donors. Researchers counted about 150 TCR beta chains as cytomegalovirus-associated.

The source material was PBMCs. The TCR sequence derives from a woman aged 18-35 years in good health and CMV-seronegative. The rearrangement uses TRBV7-2 and TRBJ2-7, with a possible D match to TRBD2 (5 bases). The CDR3 coding sequence is TGTGCCAGCAGCTCCCTAGCCCAGTACGAGCAGTACTTC. It encodes CASSSLAQYEQYF. The whole variable domain, remainder taken from reference TRBV7-2 and TRBJ2-7, is GAGVSQSPSNKVTEKGKDVELRCDPISGHTALYWYRQSLGQGLEFLIYFQGNSAPDKSGLPSDRFSAERTGGSVSTLTIQRTQQEDSAVYLCASSSLAQYEQYFGPGTRLTVT.